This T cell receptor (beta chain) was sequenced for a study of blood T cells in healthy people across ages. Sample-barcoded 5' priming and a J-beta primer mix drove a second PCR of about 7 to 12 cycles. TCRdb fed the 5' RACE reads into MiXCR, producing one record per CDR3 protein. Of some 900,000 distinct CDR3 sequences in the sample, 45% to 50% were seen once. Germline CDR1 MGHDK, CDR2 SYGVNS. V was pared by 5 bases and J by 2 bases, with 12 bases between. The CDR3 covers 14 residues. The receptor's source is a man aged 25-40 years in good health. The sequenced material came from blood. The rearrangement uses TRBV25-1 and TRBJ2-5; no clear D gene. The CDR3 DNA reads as TGTGCCAGCAGTTGGGCAGGACCACAAGAGACCCAGTACTTC. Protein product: CASSWAGPQETQYF.